This T cell receptor beta chain originates from a study of low-dose radiotherapy and immunotherapy resistance in tumors. Study-level information: Patients of Cohort 1 had 0.5 Gy fractions every 2 weeks, which summed to 6.5 Gy. Every day for four cycles from cycle 1 day 1, patients took 300 mg of oral aspirin.

Germline V gene data show CDR1 as MNHNY and CDR2 as SVGAGI (reference sequence). Trimming took 7 bases from V and 10 from J; bases not matched to a gene: 8. The CDR3 consists of 14 residues. Specified time point: before trial treatment. Eligibility was restricted to patients presenting with advanced solid tumors that lacked tumor-infiltrating lymphocytes. With TRAV- and TRBV-specific primers, first-strand cDNA was made, covering the alpha and beta chains. The PCR that amplified TCRs ran for 20 cycles, relying on a constant-region primer and a V-primer adapter. mRNA, after isolation, was amplified by in vitro transcription. In TCRdb, the reads were re-called with MiXCR into one record per CDR3 protein. Of fewer than 90,000 distinct CDR3 sequences listed, roughly 30% are singletons. Ten or more counts support this clonotype.

This sequence originates from a female donor with ovarian cancer. The material was PBMCs, obtained before treatment. This sequence joins TRBV6-6 and TRBJ1-6; 9 bases line up with TRBD1. The CDR3, as DNA: TGTGCCAGCAACGTGGGACAGGGTAACTCACCCCTCCACTTT. This encodes CASNVGQGNSPLHF.